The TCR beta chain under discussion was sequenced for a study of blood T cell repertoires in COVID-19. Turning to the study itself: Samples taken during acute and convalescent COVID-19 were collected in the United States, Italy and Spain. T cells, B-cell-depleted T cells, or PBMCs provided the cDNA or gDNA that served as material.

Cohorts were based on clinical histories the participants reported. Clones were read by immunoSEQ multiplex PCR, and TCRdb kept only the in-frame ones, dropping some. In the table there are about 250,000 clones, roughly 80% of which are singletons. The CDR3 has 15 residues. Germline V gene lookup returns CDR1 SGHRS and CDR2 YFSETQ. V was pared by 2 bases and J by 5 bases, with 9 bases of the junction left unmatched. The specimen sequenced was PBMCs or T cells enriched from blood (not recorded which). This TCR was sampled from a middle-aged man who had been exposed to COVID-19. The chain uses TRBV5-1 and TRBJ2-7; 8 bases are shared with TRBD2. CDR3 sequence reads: CASSFPGTRADEQYF. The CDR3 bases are TGCGCCAGCAGCTTTCCCGGGACTAGAGCCGACGAGCAGTACTTC.